This TCR beta chain was sequenced for a study of T-cell memory formation after mild COVID-19 (dated by TCRdb to the early 2020s). Study-wide context: TCR sequence clusters from the two donors were found to be largely donor specific. In a couple of donors, T-cell clones that expanded and contracted after mild COVID-19 were tracked by sequencing TCRalpha and TCRbeta repertoires over time. The cohort was made up of two young adult volunteers, one female and one male, who were previously healthy.

Ficoll-Paque density gradient centrifugation was the method used to isolate PBMCs. TCRdb names Illumina NovaSeq 6000 as the instrument used. TCRalpha and TCRbeta cDNA libraries were built by 5'RACE with constant-segment primers, adding sample barcodes and unique molecular identifiers. Trizol reagent was used to extract RNA from every sample. Library amplification was performed in two PCR steps, and a second sample barcode and Illumina TruSeq adapters were introduced in the second step. Libraries were sequenced on an Illumina NovaSeq with 2 x 150 bp paired-end reads. The paper's data handling went like this. With migec v1.2.7, reads were demultiplexed and then collapsed into UMI-guided consensus sequences. Using mixcr v2.1.11, UMI consensuses were aligned to TRA and TRB V and J templates and then assembled into clonotypes. A clonotype was counted as expanded or contracted only if both edgeR and NoisET called the change significant, with noise models trained on biological replicates. edgeR calls used a false discovery rate-adjusted p below 0.01 and a log2 fold-change threshold of 1. PCA with hierarchical clustering of max-normalized trajectories of the 1000 most abundant clonotypes was used as exploratory dynamics analysis. The CD4 or CD8 phenotype of responding clones was assigned using the separately sequenced CD4+ and CD8+ repertoires. Clones were called with MiXCR by TCRdb after fastp trimmed the public reads at Q25, and only in-frame beta chains were retained. Here each entry gathers all rows of one CDR3 protein and keeps the most common genes and DNA. TCRdb's processing, not the study's, gives the V and J calls here. The sample table contains 120,000 to 150,000 distinct CDR3 sequences; only one count was recorded for 14% of them. The ten largest clones capture under 30% of the sample.

V and J are truncated by 2 bases and 4 bases respectively, leaving an intervening sequence of 3 bases. The CDR3 sequence holds 12 residues, the cysteine and phenylalanine included. Solely the CDR3 DNA is kept, with 36 bases framed from the first base. The paper's findings and limits, for the study overall: SARS-CoV-2 specificity of the second-wave clones peaking on day 37 was not confirmed. Only a couple of mild cases were covered in the study, and larger cohorts including severe cases with pre-infection samples were considered necessary. Some responding clones were detected in pre-infection memory, which suggested that pre-existing cross-reactive memory T cells had joined the SARS-CoV-2 response. Contracting CD4+ clones were found mainly in CM and EM memory subsets, while CD8+ clones were enriched in EMRA. Clones contracting from day 15 to 85 had balanced CD4/CD8 phenotypes, while a second wave expanding from day 15 to 37 was biased towards CD4+.

Regarding this clonotype: Its recognized antigen is unknown. Nothing much larger sits one base from this clone, and base qualities are not available.

The sequence was collected from an adult woman who had mild COVID-19 (a few samples of this study predate the infection). The sample titles of this study are shuffled in the database, so cell type and time point are left out; the donor was told from shared clones. The sequence links TRBV12-3 or TRBV12-4 to TRBJ2-1, with no confident D gene call. Sequenced sample: PBMCs or a T cell subset sorted from them (not recorded which). The CDR3 region has the sequence CASSLHYNEQFF. The DNA reads as follows: TGTGCCAGCAGTTTACATTACAATGAGCAGTTCTTC.